The 25 T cell receptor beta chains listed next were all sequenced from one sample in a study of cytomegalovirus exposure and HLA in healthy donors. The method was immunoSEQ multiplex PCR; TCRdb's version includes in-frame clones alone and lacks a portion of them. The repertoire has around 220,000 clones, 85% to 90% of them found once; the top ten carry roughly 3%. Sequences were obtained from PBMCs. These receptors were collected from a woman aged 18-29 years in good health and CMV-seronegative.

In the case of this clone: Different DNA sequences within this sample yield the same CDR3. The CDR3 DNA reads TGTGCCAGCAAGGACAGGGGGCAGGAGACCCAGTACTTC. This translates into CASKDRGQETQYF. V gene TRBV2 combines with J gene TRBJ2-5; 11 nucleotides match TRBD1. In germline, CDR1 is SNHLY, CDR2 FYNNEI. After removal of 7 bases from V and 5 bases from J, the junction contained 3 bases not matched to a gene. The CDR3 consists of 13 residues.

V and J are TRBV5-1 and TRBJ2-5; 11 bases agree with TRBD2. V shed 4 bases, J shed 2 bases, and the junction held 4 bases outside the gene matches. The length of the CDR3 is 15 residues. Germline CDR1 SGHRS, CDR2 YFSETQ. CDR3 nucleotide sequence: TGCGCCAGCAGCCAGGGACTAGCGGTGCAAGAGACCCAGTACTTC. This sequence encodes CASSQGLAVQETQYF.

The rearrangement links TRBV9 to TRBJ1-1; D is undetermined. In germline, CDR1 is SGDLS, CDR2 YYNGEE. V lost 3 bases and J 1 base, leaving 7 bases between the germline ends. The CDR3 extends over 13 amino acids. CDR3 sequence reads: CASSEHQNTEAFF. As DNA, the CDR3 is TGTGCCAGCAGCGAGCACCAGAACACTGAAGCTTTCTTT.

CDR3 nucleotides: TGCGCCAGCAGACCGGACTTCACAGATACGCAGTATTTT. It codes for CASRPDFTDTQYF. V gene TRBV10-1 combines with J gene TRBJ2-3, with a tentative D call TRBD2 (5 bases). In germline, CDR1 is WNHNN, CDR2 SYGVQD (reference sequence). This CDR3 is built from 13 residues. V was cut by 6 bases and J by 2 bases, with 9 bases left in between.

The V and J genes are TRBV13 and TRBJ2-1; 10 bases agree with TRBD2. V was clipped by 5 bases and J by 7 bases; unmatched bases: 5. CDR1 is PRHDT and CDR2 is FYEKMQ in the germline V gene (reference sequence). The CDR3 loop spans 14 amino acids. The DNA for the CDR3 is TGTGCCAGCAGCCAGCGGGAGGGCCTAAATGAGCAGTTCTTC. This sequence encodes CASSQREGLNEQFF.

This rearrangement joins TRBV30 to TRBJ2-1, with 11 bases fitting TRBD2. The germline V gene encodes CDR1 GTSNPN and CDR2 SVGIG (reference sequence). The CDR3 consists of 13 residues. With 7 bases clipped from V and 7 bases from J, the junction kept 6 bases outside the gene matches. The CDR3, as DNA: TGTGCCTCTGTAGCGGGAGGGGGGAATGAGCAGTTCTTC. It specifies CASVAGGGNEQFF.

The rearrangement uses TRBV27 and TRBJ1-1; possibly TRBD1 for D (5 bases). V shed 2 bases and J shed 2 bases, with 6 bases lying between them. Germline CDR1 reads MNHEY; CDR2 reads SMNVEV (reference sequence). This CDR3 is built from 13 residues. The CDR3 nucleotides read TGTGCCAGCAGTTTAGGGGCTAACACTGAAGCTTTCTTT. Translation gives CASSLGANTEAFF.

The J gene is TRBJ1-5, the V gene TRBV27, with 7 bases matching TRBD1. The CDR3 loop spans 13 amino acids. The junction had 3 bases not matched to a gene; V was cut back by 8 bases and J by 2 bases. Germline loops: CDR1 MNHEY, CDR2 SMNVEV (reference sequence). The CDR3: CASGGTGNQPQHF. The CDR3, as DNA: TGTGCCAGCGGGGGGACAGGCAATCAGCCCCAGCATTTT.

V is TRBV29-1 and J is TRBJ2-3; 8 positions match TRBD2. CDR1 and CDR2 from the germline V gene are SQVTM and ANQGSEA. The V segment lost 6 bases and the J segment 2 bases; nucleotides outside the gene matches: 10. The CDR3 loop spans 15 amino acids. CDR3 in amino acids: CSVTGGVGSTDTQYF. The CDR3 DNA is TGCAGCGTGACGGGAGGGGTGGGGTCCACAGATACGCAGTATTTT.

This sequence joins TRBV28 and TRBJ2-5; 8 bases are shared with TRBD2. Germline V gives CDR1 MDHEN, CDR2 SYDVKM. The CDR3 totals 14 residues. Germline trimming cut 5 bases from V and 5 bases from J; bases unmatched to any gene: 7. CDR3: CASSPAGVSETQYF. In DNA, the CDR3 is TGTGCCAGCAGTCCAGCGGGAGTGTCCGAGACCCAGTACTTC. Full variable domain (rest looked up from reference TRBV28 and TRBJ2-5): DVKVTQSSRYLVKRTGEKVFLECVQDMDHENMFWYRQDPGLGLRLIYFSYDVKMKEKGDIPEGYSVSREKKERFSLILESASTNQTSMYLCASSPAGVSETQYFGPGTRLLVL.

This clone has just one count. V usage is TRBV5-6 and J usage is TRBJ2-5, with 11 bases aligning to TRBD2. In germline, CDR1 is SGHDT, CDR2 YYEEEE. CDR3 length: 15 residues. Trimming took 6 bases from V and 9 from J; bases not matched to a gene: 13. CDR3 DNA sequence: TGTGCCAGCATCAGCCTAGCGGGAGGCCTCGGGGCCCAGTACTTC. This sequence encodes CASISLAGGLGAQYF.

V is TRBV11-2 and J is TRBJ2-1; maybe TRBD2 (6 bases). V was clipped by 1 base and J by 5 bases, with 12 bases between them. CDR1 and CDR2 (germline): SGHAT, FQNNGV. The CDR3 runs to 15 residues. CDR3 sequence: CASSLVQRANNEQFF. The CDR3 coding sequence is TGTGCCAGCAGCTTAGTCCAGCGGGCGAACAATGAGCAGTTCTTC.

The V call is TRBV2, the J call TRBJ2-1; TRBD2 aligns across 7 bases. Looked up from germline, CDR1 is SNHLY and CDR2 is FYNNEI. The J segment lost 4 bases and the V segment lost 3 bases, leaving 9 bases of the junction unmatched. The CDR3 extends over 16 amino acids. The CDR3 region has the DNA TGTGCCAGCAGTGACTTTGCGGGAGTCGCGTACAATGAGCAGTTCTTC. Amino acid sequence: CASSDFAGVAYNEQFF.

The genes are TRBV2 and TRBJ2-7, with D perhaps matching TRBD2 (6 bases). This CDR3 is built from 15 residues. The germline CDR1 and CDR2 sequences are SNHLY and FYNNEI. Deletions cut 3 bases from V and 1 base from J, with 13 bases between. The CDR3 bases are TGTGCCAGCAGTGATTACGGGAGTACGTCCTACGAGCAGTACTTC. It encodes CASSDYGSTSYEQYF.

This clone was seen once. The chain employs TRBV5-4 and TRBJ2-3; 14 bases match TRBD2. This CDR3 spans 16 amino acids. Germline V gene data show CDR1 as SGHNT and CDR2 as YYREEE (reference sequence). V lost 6 bases, J lost 5 bases, and 8 bases stayed unmatched. CDR3: CASTNRLAGGIDTQYF. The CDR3 nucleotides are TGTGCCAGCACCAACCGACTAGCGGGAGGGATAGATACGCAGTATTTT.

The chain carries TRBV11-2 and TRBJ2-7; TRBD1 aligns across 8 bases. The CDR3 runs to 14 residues. With 5 bases clipped from V and 4 bases from J, the junction kept 7 bases outside the gene matches. CDR1 SGHAT and CDR2 FQNNGV come from the germline V gene. CDR3 in DNA: TGTGCCAGCAGCGCTGACAGGGGTGGGTACGAGCAGTACTTC. This gives the protein CASSADRGGYEQYF.

The chain recombines TRBV5-1 with TRBJ2-3, with D tentatively TRBD2 (6 bases). This CDR3 spans 16 amino acids. The germline gives CDR1 SGHRS, CDR2 YFSETQ. The germline V and J ends were trimmed by 0 bases and 3 bases, with 14 bases remaining between them. The CDR3 DNA sequence: TGCGCCAGCAGCTTGGGGGGAGGCGGGACGACAGATACGCAGTATTTT. It is translated as CASSLGGGGTTDTQYF. Using reference TRBV5-1 and TRBJ2-3 for the parts outside the CDR3, the full variable domain is KAGVTQTPRYLIKTRGQQVTLSCSPISGHRSVSWYQQTPGQGLQFLFEYFSETQRNKGNFPGRFSGRQFSNSRSEMNVSTLELGDSALYLCASSLGGGGTTDTQYFGPGTRLTVL.

The chain is built from TRBV7-9 and TRBJ2-7, with a weak D call TRBD1 (5 bases). Trimming stripped 1 base from V and 6 bases from J, with 10 bases between. CDR1 and CDR2 (germline): SEHNR, FQNEAQ (reference sequence). This CDR3 has 13 amino acids. The CDR3 protein is CASSLGQGLEQYF. The CDR3 DNA reads TGTGCCAGCAGCTTAGGCCAGGGCCTCGAGCAGTACTTC. The whole variable domain, filled in from reference TRBV7-9 and TRBJ2-7, reads DTGVSQNPRHKITKRGQNVTFRCDPISEHNRLYWYRQTLGQGPEFLTYFQNEAQLEKSRLLSDRFSAERPKGSFSTLEIQRTEQGDSAMYLCASSLGQGLEQYFGPGTRLTVT.

The gene calls are TRBV27 and TRBJ2-1; maybe TRBD2 (6 bases). Trimming removed 4 bases from V and 7 bases from J, with 17 bases in between. The CDR3 spans 15 residues. Germline V gene lookup returns CDR1 MNHEY and CDR2 SMNVEV (reference sequence). CDR3 nucleotide sequence: TGTGCCAGCAGTTCGAGACTAGGAGGTTGGAATGAGCAGTTCTTC. Encoded protein: CASSSRLGGWNEQFF.

The genes are TRBV28 and TRBJ2-1, with TRBD1 matching 7 bases. Trimming at V came to 6 bases and at J to 9 bases, leaving 14 bases not matched to a gene. CDR1 and CDR2 from the germline V gene are MDHEN and SYDVKM. The CDR3 has 15 residues. DNA of the CDR3: TGTGCCAGCAGGTCCGGTGACAGGGTTTCCGCTGAGCAGTTCTTC. Its translation: CASRSGDRVSAEQFF.

This chain connects TRBV30 to TRBJ1-2, with D unclear. Germline V CDR1 and CDR2: GTSNPN, SVGIG (reference sequence). The CDR3 consists of 13 residues. V shed 0 bases and J shed 5 bases, with 10 bases lying between them. The CDR3 region is CAWSVTPEYGYTF. CDR3 DNA sequence: TGTGCCTGGAGTGTAACGCCGGAGTATGGCTACACCTTC.

This clone appeared a single time. The chain uses TRBV28 and TRBJ2-5; 11 positions agree with TRBD2. J gave up 4 bases and V 5 bases, and 9 bases lay outside the gene matches. Germline V gene data show CDR1 as MDHEN and CDR2 as SYDVKM. CDR3 size: 16 residues. CDR3: CASSTRLAGTVETQYF. The CDR3 region has the DNA TGTGCCAGCAGTACCAGACTAGCGGGAACTGTAGAGACCCAGTACTTC.

The J gene is TRBJ2-5, the V gene TRBV4-2; 8 nucleotides match TRBD2. The V gene's germline CDR1 is LGHNA and CDR2 YNFKEQ. Losses at the gene ends were 0 bases for V and 1 base for J; bases not matched to a gene: 10. The CDR3 is made up of 18 amino acids. CDR3 amino acids: CASSQEGIASGGQETQYF. CDR3 sequence (DNA): TGTGCCAGCAGCCAAGAGGGCATCGCAAGCGGGGGCCAAGAGACCCAGTACTTC.

V usage is TRBV30 and J usage is TRBJ1-1, with TRBD1 as a possible D gene (5 bases). Germline CDR1 GTSNPN, CDR2 SVGIG (reference sequence). V lost 2 bases and J 3 bases, leaving 10 bases between the germline ends. This CDR3 is 13 amino acids long. CDR3 sequence reads: CAWSPGWDTEAFF. DNA for the CDR3: TGTGCCTGGAGTCCAGGGTGGGACACTGAAGCTTTCTTT. The full variable domain, its missing parts supplied by reference TRBV30 and TRBJ1-1, is SQTIHQWPATLVQPVGSPLSLECTVEGTSNPNLYWYRQAAGRGLQLLFYSVGIGQISSEVPQNLSASRPQDRQFILSSKKLLLSDSGFYLCAWSPGWDTEAFFGQGTRLTVV.

On this clone: The junction and the germline gene differ at one end; a read error may be behind it. The chain combines TRBV7-7 with TRBJ2-2, with 9 bases identical to TRBD1. CDR1 is SSHAT, CDR2 FNYEAQ, per germline (reference sequence). The CDR3 is made up of 14 amino acids. The chain's CDR3 is CASSMDRGVGELFF. The CDR3 DNA reads TGTGCTAGCAGCATGGACAGGGGCGTCGGGGAGCTGTTTTTT.